This T cell receptor (beta chain) emerged from a study of blood T cell repertoires in COVID-19. Study-wide background: PBMCs, B-cell-depleted T cells, or T cells were the source of the cDNA or gDNA that made up the material.

Enrolled through a virtual design, the participants were between 18 and 89 years of age and came from 24 US areas. Membership in each cohort depended on participant-reported clinical history. Among Cohort 3 donors, those recovered had two negative PCRs, clearance, or symptom resolution. V was cut by 3 bases and J by 0 bases, with 12 bases left in between. Germline CDR1 and CDR2: KGHSH and LQKENI. This CDR3 contains 16 residues. Sequencing was performed with immunoSEQ multiplex PCR; in TCRdb, only in-frame clones are kept and a portion is missing. The table has 250,000 to 400,000 clones, about 92% seen once; the top ten hold roughly 2.6%.

The gene calls are TRBV18 and TRBJ2-1; D ambiguous. The sequence was obtained from a man aged 55 to 70 who had recovered from COVID-19. The sample consisted of PBMCs or T cells enriched from blood (not recorded which). CDR3 nucleotides: TGTGCCAGCTCACCTGACTTGCTCTCCTCCTACAATGAGCAGTTCTTC. It codes for CASSPDLLSSYNEQFF.